The 11 T cell receptor beta chains presented below share a single source sample, sequenced in a study of CD8 T cells in ankylosing spondylitis. Their target antigens are unknown. Broader study findings: Ankylosing spondylitis blood appeared to be characterized by a TCR beta motif of under ten highly homologous variants.

TCRdb ran MiXCR on the 5' RACE reads and lists one entry per CDR3 protein. The data contain hundreds of thousands of distinct CDR3 sequences, 9.5% to 15% of them singletons. The sample was blood, either unsorted or a sorted T cell fraction (not recorded which). The source of these receptors is a male donor with ankylosing spondylitis.

This clonotype has ten or more counts. The chain has TRBV5-1 and TRBJ2-3; 10 nucleotides align to TRBD2. J lost 5 bases, V lost 2 bases, and 5 bases had no gene match. The CDR3 consists of 15 residues. Per germline, CDR1 SGHRS and CDR2 YFSETQ. CDR3 protein: CASSLASGGQDTQYF. The CDR3 nucleotides are TGCGCCAGCAGCTTAGCTAGCGGGGGCCAAGATACGCAGTATTTT.

As DNA, the CDR3 is TGTGCCAGCAGCCAAGCCGCAGGGAACTATGGCTACACCTTC. Amino acids: CASSQAAGNYGYTF. V gene TRBV3-1 combines with J gene TRBJ1-2; weak D call: TRBD1 (5 bases). V lost 1 base to trimming and J lost 2 bases, with 8 bases between them. CDR1 and CDR2 from the germline V gene are LGHDT and YNNKEL (reference sequence). The CDR3 has 14 amino acids.

This clonotype showed up just a few times. CDR3 in DNA: TGTGCCAGCAGCATGTCTAGCGGGAGTAGGGATGAGCAGTTCTTC. This gives the protein CASSMSSGSRDEQFF. V usage is TRBV4-2 and J usage is TRBJ2-1, with TRBD2 matching 10 bases. The V and J ends lost 5 bases and 8 bases, in that order; junction bases with no gene match: 9. Germline V gene sequence: CDR1 LGHNA, CDR2 YNFKEQ. The CDR3 sequence is 15 residues long.

This clonotype was detected a few times. This CDR3 is CASTMGQGAPLHF. The CDR3 DNA reads as TGTGCCAGCACTATGGGACAGGGTGCACCCCTCCACTTT. The rearrangement uses TRBV12-3 or TRBV12-4 and TRBJ1-6; 9 nucleotides match TRBD1. Trimming removed 7 bases from V and 11 bases from J; junction bases left unmatched: 6. This CDR3 spans 13 amino acids.

This clonotype was picked up a small number of times. The CDR3 sequence: CASSLSHLDEETQYF. The CDR3 DNA follows: TGTGCCAGCAGCCTCAGTCACCTTGACGAGGAGACCCAGTACTTC. The J gene is TRBJ2-5, the V gene TRBV7-9; the D is unclear. V was clipped by 5 bases and J by 5 bases, with 18 bases between them. Germline CDR1 and CDR2: SEHNR and FQNEAQ (reference sequence). The CDR3 is 15 amino acids. Drawing the rest from reference TRBV7-9 and TRBJ2-5, the complete variable domain is DTGVSQNPRHKITKRGQNVTFRCDPISEHNRLYWYRQTLGQGPEFLTYFQNEAQLEKSRLLSDRFSAERPKGSFSTLEIQRTEQGDSAMYLCASSLSHLDEETQYFGPGTRLLVL.

This clonotype has at least ten counts. The V and J genes are TRBV20-1 and TRBJ2-3; 13 bases match TRBD2. The ends lost 6 bases at V and 2 bases at J; junction bases unmatched: 8. Germline V gene sequence: CDR1 DFQATT, CDR2 SNEGSKA (reference sequence). CDR3 size: 16 residues. The CDR3, as DNA: TGCAGTGCAACACCGGGACTAGCGGGATTCACAGATACGCAGTATTTT. Protein sequence: CSATPGLAGFTDTQYF.

This clonotype was observed a handful of times. The rearrangement uses TRBV12-5 and TRBJ1-2; D is uncertain. Looked up from germline, CDR1 is LGHNT and CDR2 is FRNRAP. The CDR3 loop spans 12 amino acids. Trimming left V 4 bases short and J 2 bases short, with 5 bases between. The CDR3 sequence: CASGWANYGYTF. The CDR3 region has the DNA TGTGCTAGTGGTTGGGCCAACTATGGCTACACCTTC.

As for this clonotype: This may stem from a read error, because a much larger clone lies one nucleotide away. This chain joins TRBV5-6 and TRBJ2-2; D is possibly TRBD2 (6 bases). Trimming took off 7 bases at V and 0 bases at J, with 19 bases between the two ends. Germline V lookup: CDR1 SGHDT, CDR2 YYEEEE. CDR3 size: 17 residues. CDR3 amino acids: CASGRGTSDSNTGELFF. The DNA for the CDR3 is TGTGCCAGCGGCCGAGGGACTTCCGATTCGAACACCGGGGAGCTGTTTTTT.

The rearrangement links TRBV27 to TRBJ2-3; maybe TRBD2 (5 bases). V was clipped by 5 bases and J by 5 bases, with 20 bases between them. This CDR3 is built from 16 residues. Germline CDR1 MNHEY, CDR2 SMNVEV (reference sequence). CDR3 sequence (DNA): TGTGCCAGCAGTACCCACACGAAAGAGGGAAAAGATACGCAGTATTTT. It yields the protein CASSTHTKEGKDTQYF.

V is TRBV7-2 and J is TRBJ2-1; no definite D call. The CDR3 has 12 amino acids. Germline V gene sequence: CDR1 SGHTA, CDR2 FQGNSA. Trimming removed 5 bases at V and 7 bases at J, with 9 bases between. CDR3 in amino acids: CASSLRLNEQFF. The CDR3 DNA follows: TGTGCCAGCAGCCTGCGGCTAAATGAGCAGTTCTTC.

This clonotype has only a few counts. The genes are TRBV20-1 and TRBJ1-1, with 8 bases aligning to TRBD1. The J segment lost 4 bases and the V segment lost 2 bases, leaving 6 bases of the junction unmatched. This CDR3 is 14 amino acids long. From germline, CDR1 is DFQATT and CDR2 SNEGSKA (reference sequence). This chain's CDR3 is CSARYGQGSTEAFF. CDR3 coding DNA: TGCAGTGCTAGATATGGACAGGGTAGCACTGAAGCTTTCTTT.